This T cell receptor beta chain was recovered during a study of blood T cell repertoires in COVID-19. Sequenced by immunoSEQ multiplex PCR; TCRdb stores in-frame clones only, minus some. The sample consists of 150,000 to 200,000 clones, 70% to 85% of them appearing once. CDR3 length: 15 amino acids. The germline V and J ends were trimmed by 7 bases and 4 bases, with 19 bases remaining between them. Germline V gives CDR1 MNHEY, CDR2 SMNVEV (reference sequence). The TCR originated in a man between 45 and 60 years old who had recovered from COVID-19. The rearrangement uses TRBV27 and TRBJ1-2; D is possibly TRBD1 (6 bases). Sequenced sample: peripheral blood. The CDR3 sequence is CASTPRRGGGYGYTF. In DNA form, the CDR3 reads TGTGCCAGCACTCCAAGGAGGGGGGGCGGCTATGGCTACACCTTC.